This T cell receptor beta chain was recorded in a study of blood T cell repertoires in COVID-19. Study details: T cells, B-cell-depleted T cells, or PBMCs provided the cDNA or gDNA that served as material.

Cohort 3 recovery required two negative PCRs, clearance, or symptom resolution. The CDR3 runs 17 residues. Germline V gene lookup returns CDR1 SGHAT and CDR2 FQNNGV. V shed 0 bases and J 6 bases; nucleotides not matched to a gene: 11. Study processing details: For nucleated cells, counts were estimated from reference gene primer amplification. The table came from immunoSEQ multiplex PCR; TCRdb's copy has only in-frame clones and leaves some out. From that table come the V and J calls and clone size; the DNA was used to work out D and trimming. The sample holds fewer than 200,000 clones, approximately 88% seen once.

The chain employs TRBV11-2 and TRBJ2-1, with 7 bases lining up with TRBD2. Sequencing was performed on PBMCs or T cells enriched from blood (not recorded which). The sequence derives from a woman aged 18-30 years who had recovered from COVID-19. The CDR3 region is CASSLDLGLAEGNEQFF. As DNA, the CDR3 is TGTGCCAGCAGCTTAGATTTAGGGCTAGCGGAAGGCAATGAGCAGTTCTTC.